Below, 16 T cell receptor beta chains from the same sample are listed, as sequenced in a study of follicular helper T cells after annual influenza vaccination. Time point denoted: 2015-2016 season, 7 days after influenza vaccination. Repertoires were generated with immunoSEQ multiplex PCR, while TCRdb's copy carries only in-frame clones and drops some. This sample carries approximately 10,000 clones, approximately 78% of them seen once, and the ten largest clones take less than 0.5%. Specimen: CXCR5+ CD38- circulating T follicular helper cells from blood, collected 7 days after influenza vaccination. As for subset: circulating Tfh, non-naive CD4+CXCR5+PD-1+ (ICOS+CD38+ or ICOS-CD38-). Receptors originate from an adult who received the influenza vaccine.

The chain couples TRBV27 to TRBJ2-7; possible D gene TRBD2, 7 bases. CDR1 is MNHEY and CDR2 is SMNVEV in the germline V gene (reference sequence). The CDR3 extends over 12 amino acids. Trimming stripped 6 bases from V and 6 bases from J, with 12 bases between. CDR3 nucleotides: TGTGCCAGCAGGGGGGGGCAGGGCGAGCAGTACTTC. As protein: CASRGGQGEQYF.

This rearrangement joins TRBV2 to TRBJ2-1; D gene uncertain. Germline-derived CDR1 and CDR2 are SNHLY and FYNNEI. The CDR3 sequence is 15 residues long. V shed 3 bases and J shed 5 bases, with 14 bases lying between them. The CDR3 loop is CASSDVGFGHNEQFF. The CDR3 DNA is TGTGCCAGCAGTGATGTTGGGTTCGGGCACAATGAGCAGTTCTTC.

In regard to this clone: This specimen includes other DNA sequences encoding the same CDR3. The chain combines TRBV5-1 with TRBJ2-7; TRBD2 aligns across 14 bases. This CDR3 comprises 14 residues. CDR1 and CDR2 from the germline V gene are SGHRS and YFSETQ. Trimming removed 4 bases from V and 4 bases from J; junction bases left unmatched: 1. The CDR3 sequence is CASSRLAGGYEQYF. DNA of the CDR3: TGCGCCAGCAGCCGACTAGCGGGGGGGTACGAGCAGTACTTC. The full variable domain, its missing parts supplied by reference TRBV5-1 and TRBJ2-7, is KAGVTQTPRYLIKTRGQQVTLSCSPISGHRSVSWYQQTPGQGLQFLFEYFSETQRNKGNFPGRFSGRQFSNSRSEMNVSTLELGDSALYLCASSRLAGGYEQYFGPGTRLTVT.

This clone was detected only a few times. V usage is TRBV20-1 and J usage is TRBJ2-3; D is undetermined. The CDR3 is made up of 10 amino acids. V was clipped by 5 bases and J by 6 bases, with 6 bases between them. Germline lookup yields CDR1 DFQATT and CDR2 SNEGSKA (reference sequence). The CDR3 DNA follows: TGCAGTGCTGACGACGATACGCAGTATTTT. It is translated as CSADDDTQYF.

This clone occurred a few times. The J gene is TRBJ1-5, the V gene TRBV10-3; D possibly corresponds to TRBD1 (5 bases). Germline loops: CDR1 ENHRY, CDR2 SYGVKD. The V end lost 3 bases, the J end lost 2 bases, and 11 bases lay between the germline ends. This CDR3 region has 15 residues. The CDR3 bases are TGTGCCATCAGTGACGCTGGGGGGGGCAATCAGCCCCAGCATTTT. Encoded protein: CAISDAGGGNQPQHF.

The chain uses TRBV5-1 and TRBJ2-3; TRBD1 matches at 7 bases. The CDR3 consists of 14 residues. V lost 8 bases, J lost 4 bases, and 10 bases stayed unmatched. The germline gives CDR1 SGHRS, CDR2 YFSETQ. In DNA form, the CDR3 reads TGCGCCAGTTATGTAGGACAGGTCTCAGATACGCAGTATTTT. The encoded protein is CASYVGQVSDTQYF.

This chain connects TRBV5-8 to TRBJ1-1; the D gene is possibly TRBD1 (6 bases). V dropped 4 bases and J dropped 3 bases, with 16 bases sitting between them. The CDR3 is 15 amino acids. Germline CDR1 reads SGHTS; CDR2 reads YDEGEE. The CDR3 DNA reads TGTGCCAGCAGCCACAGGGACCCGAGGCACACTGAAGCTTTCTTT. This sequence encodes CASSHRDPRHTEAFF.

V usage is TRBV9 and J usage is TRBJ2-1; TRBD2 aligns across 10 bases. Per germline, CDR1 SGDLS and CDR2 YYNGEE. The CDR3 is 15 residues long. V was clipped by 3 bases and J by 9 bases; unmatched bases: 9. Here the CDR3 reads CASSALSGGATEQFF. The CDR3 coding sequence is TGTGCCAGCAGCGCCCTAAGCGGGGGGGCCACTGAGCAGTTCTTC.

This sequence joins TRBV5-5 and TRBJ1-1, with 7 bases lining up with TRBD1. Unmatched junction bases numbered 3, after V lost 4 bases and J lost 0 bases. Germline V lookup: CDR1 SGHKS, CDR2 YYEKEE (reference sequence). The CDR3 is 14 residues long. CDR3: CASSPGQMNTEAFF. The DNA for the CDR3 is TGTGCCAGCAGCCCGGGACAGATGAACACTGAAGCTTTCTTT.

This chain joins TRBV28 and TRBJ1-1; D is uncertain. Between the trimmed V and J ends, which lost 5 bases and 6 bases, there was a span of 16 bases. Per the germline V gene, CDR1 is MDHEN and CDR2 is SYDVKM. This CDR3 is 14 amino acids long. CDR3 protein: CASSLPGSGAEAFF. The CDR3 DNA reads TGTGCCAGCAGTCTCCCCGGGTCGGGAGCTGAAGCTTTCTTT. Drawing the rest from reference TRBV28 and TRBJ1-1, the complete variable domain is DVKVTQSSRYLVKRTGEKVFLECVQDMDHENMFWYRQDPGLGLRLIYFSYDVKMKEKGDIPEGYSVSREKKERFSLILESASTNQTSMYLCASSLPGSGAEAFFGQGTRLTVV.

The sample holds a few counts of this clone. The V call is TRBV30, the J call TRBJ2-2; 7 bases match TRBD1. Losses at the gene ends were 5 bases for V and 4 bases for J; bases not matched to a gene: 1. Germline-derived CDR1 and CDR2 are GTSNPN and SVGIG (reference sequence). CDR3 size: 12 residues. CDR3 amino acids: CAWHRGTGELFF. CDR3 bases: TGTGCCTGGCACAGGGGCACCGGGGAGCTGTTTTTT. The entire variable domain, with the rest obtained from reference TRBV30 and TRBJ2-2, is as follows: SQTIHQWPATLVQPVGSPLSLECTVEGTSNPNLYWYRQAAGRGLQLLFYSVGIGQISSEVPQNLSASRPQDRQFILSSKKLLLSDSGFYLCAWHRGTGELFFGEGSRLTVL.

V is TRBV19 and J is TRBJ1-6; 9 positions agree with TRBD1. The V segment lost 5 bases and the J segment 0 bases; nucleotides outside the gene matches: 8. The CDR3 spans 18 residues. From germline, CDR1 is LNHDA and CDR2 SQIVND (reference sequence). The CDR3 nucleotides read TGTGCCAGTAGTTTTACAGGGGGCGCCGGCTCCTATAATTCACCCCTCCACTTT. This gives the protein CASSFTGGAGSYNSPLHF.

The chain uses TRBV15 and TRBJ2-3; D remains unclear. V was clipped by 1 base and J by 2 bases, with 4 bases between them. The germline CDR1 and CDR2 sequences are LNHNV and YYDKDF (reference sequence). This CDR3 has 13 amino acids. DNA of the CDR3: TGTGCCACCAGCAGAGCATACACAGATACGCAGTATTTT. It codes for CATSRAYTDTQYF.

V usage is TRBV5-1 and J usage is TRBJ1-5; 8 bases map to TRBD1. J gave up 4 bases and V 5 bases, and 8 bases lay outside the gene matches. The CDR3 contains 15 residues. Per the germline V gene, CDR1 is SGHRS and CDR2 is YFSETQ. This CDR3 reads CASSLTGGANQPQHF. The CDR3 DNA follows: TGCGCCAGCAGTCTCACAGGGGGAGCAAATCAGCCCCAGCATTTT. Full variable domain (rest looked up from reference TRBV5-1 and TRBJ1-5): KAGVTQTPRYLIKTRGQQVTLSCSPISGHRSVSWYQQTPGQGLQFLFEYFSETQRNKGNFPGRFSGRQFSNSRSEMNVSTLELGDSALYLCASSLTGGANQPQHFGDGTRLSIL.

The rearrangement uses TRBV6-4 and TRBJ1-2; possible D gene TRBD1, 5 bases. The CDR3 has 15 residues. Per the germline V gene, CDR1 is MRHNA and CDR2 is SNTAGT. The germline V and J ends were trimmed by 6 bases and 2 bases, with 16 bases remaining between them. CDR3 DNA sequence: TGTGCCAGCAGAGGAGCCGGGACGGCCAACTATGGCTACACCTTC. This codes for CASRGAGTANYGYTF.

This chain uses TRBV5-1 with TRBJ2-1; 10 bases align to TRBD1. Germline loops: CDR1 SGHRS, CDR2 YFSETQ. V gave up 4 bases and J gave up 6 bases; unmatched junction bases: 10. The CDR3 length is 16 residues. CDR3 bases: TGCGCCAGCAGCACCACCTCGGGGACAGGGGCCAATGAGCAGTTCTTC. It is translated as CASSTTSGTGANEQFF.